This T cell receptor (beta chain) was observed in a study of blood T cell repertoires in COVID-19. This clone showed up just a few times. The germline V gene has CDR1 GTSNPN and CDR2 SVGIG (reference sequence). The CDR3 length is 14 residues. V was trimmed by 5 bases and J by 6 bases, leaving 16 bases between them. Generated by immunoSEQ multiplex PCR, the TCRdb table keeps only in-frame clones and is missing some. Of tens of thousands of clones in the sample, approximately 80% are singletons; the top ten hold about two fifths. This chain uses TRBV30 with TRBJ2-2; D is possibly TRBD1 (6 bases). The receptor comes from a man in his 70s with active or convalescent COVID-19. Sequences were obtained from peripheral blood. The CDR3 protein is CAWAGTRKAGELFF. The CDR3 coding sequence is TGTGCCTGGGCCGGGACACGGAAGGCCGGGGAGCTGTTTTTT. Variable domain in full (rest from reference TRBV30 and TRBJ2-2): SQTIHQWPATLVQPVGSPLSLECTVEGTSNPNLYWYRQAAGRGLQLLFYSVGIGQISSEVPQNLSASRPQDRQFILSSKKLLLSDSGFYLCAWAGTRKAGELFFGEGSRLTVL.